The 5 T cell receptor beta chains below all came from one sample that was sequenced in a study of blood T cell repertoires in COVID-19. Method: immunoSEQ multiplex PCR; TCRdb's copy keeps in-frame clones and lacks some. The table shows approximately 240,000 clones, with 82% occurring only once. Material for sequencing was peripheral blood. Source of these receptors: a woman of 80 years or more with active or convalescent COVID-19.

This clone was observed once. The V and J genes are TRBV28 and TRBJ2-7, with 10 bases that match TRBD1. The CDR3 contains 15 residues. With 3 bases clipped from V and 3 bases from J, the junction kept 5 bases outside the gene matches. The germline gives CDR1 MDHEN, CDR2 SYDVKM. The CDR3 region is CASSFPGQGFYEQYF. CDR3 DNA sequence: TGTGCCAGCAGTTTCCCGGGACAGGGGTTCTACGAGCAGTACTTC. The whole variable domain, filled in from reference TRBV28 and TRBJ2-7, reads DVKVTQSSRYLVKRTGEKVFLECVQDMDHENMFWYRQDPGLGLRLIYFSYDVKMKEKGDIPEGYSVSREKKERFSLILESASTNQTSMYLCASSFPGQGFYEQYFGPGTRLTVT.

The chain links TRBV20-1 to TRBJ2-7, with a tentative D call TRBD1 (6 bases). V lost 3 bases and J 12 bases, leaving 24 bases between the germline ends. Looked up from germline, CDR1 is DFQATT and CDR2 is SNEGSKA (reference sequence). The CDR3 runs 14 residues. CDR3 sequence reads: CSASFRDIPNRGYF. The DNA for the CDR3 is TGCAGTGCTAGTTTCCGGGACATCCCAAACCGCGGGTACTTC.

The chain combines TRBV5-4 with TRBJ2-1, with TRBD2 matching over 9 bases. The ends lost 0 bases at V and 5 bases at J; junction bases unmatched: 0. The CDR3 has 14 residues. Germline CDR1 SGHNT, CDR2 YYREEE (reference sequence). Written as DNA, the CDR3 is TGTGCCAGCAGCTTGGTAGCGGGAGACAATGAGCAGTTCTTC. This encodes CASSLVAGDNEQFF.

V is TRBV11-2 and J is TRBJ1-1; 7 nucleotides agree with TRBD1. The trim removed 5 bases at V and 5 bases at J, leaving 8 bases unmatched. Germline CDR1 is SGHAT and CDR2 is FQNNGV. This CDR3 has 14 amino acids. CDR3 sequence (DNA): TGTGCCAGCAGCCTTTCCCAGGGGGGAACTGAAGCTTTCTTT. This gives the protein CASSLSQGGTEAFF.

The chain has TRBV30 and TRBJ1-3; D is unclear. Deletions cut 2 bases from V and 3 bases from J, with 8 bases between. This CDR3 is built from 13 residues. Germline assignment: CDR1 GTSNPN and CDR2 SVGIG (reference sequence). The CDR3 DNA follows: TGTGCCTGGAGTCGCGCGGGTGGAAACACCATATATTTT. Translation: CAWSRAGGNTIYF. The full variable domain, completed using reference TRBV30 and TRBJ1-3, is SQTIHQWPATLVQPVGSPLSLECTVEGTSNPNLYWYRQAAGRGLQLLFYSVGIGQISSEVPQNLSASRPQDRQFILSSKKLLLSDSGFYLCAWSRAGGNTIYFGEGSWLTVV.